This TCR beta chain originates from a study of graft-versus-host responses after intestinal transplantation. Some clones are missing from TCRdb's copy, which holds only in-frame ones; the method was immunoSEQ multiplex PCR. The table lists tens of thousands of clones, approximately 84% of them singletons, with approximately 0.39% in the top ten. Germline V gives CDR1 MNHNY, CDR2 SVGAGI (reference sequence). The ends lost 8 bases at V and 5 bases at J; junction bases unmatched: 11. The CDR3 length is 15 residues. Comments on this clone: Its antigen is currently unknown.

Findings and caveats of the study: Peak circulating GvH clone levels were associated with early post-transplant HvG declines.

The clonotype was recovered from a human donor who was the organ donor for an intestinal transplant. The V call is TRBV6-6, the J call TRBJ2-5; the match to TRBD2 covers 10 bases. The sample was unstimulated CD4+ T cells sorted from spleen or lymph node cells, taken before transplant. The CDR3 DNA reads TGTGCCAGCTCTCCCCTAGCGGGGGTCCGTGAGACCCAGTACTTC. This encodes CASSPLAGVRETQYF.